This T cell receptor beta chain was obtained from a study of T cells in Graves' hyperthyroidism and ophthalmopathy. With 0 bases removed from V and 5 bases from J, the gap between germline ends came to 16 bases. This CDR3 has 16 residues. Germline assignment: CDR1 LGHDT and CDR2 YNNKEL (reference sequence). TCR beta CDR3 regions were amplified from RNA. The TCR CDR3 first-round RT-PCR relied on the HTBI primer set. MiXCR, applied by TCRdb to the multiplex PCR reads, yields one record per CDR3 protein. The top ten hold around 24% of the sample, which has about 350,000 distinct CDR3 sequences, approximately 15% seen once. Used for diagnoses were clinical symptoms, serum thyroxine and TRAb, thyroid ultrasound and orbital computed tomography.

Sequenced material: blood. The sequence came from a woman aged 25-40 years with Graves' hyperthyroidism. The gene calls are TRBV3-1 and TRBJ2-5; tentatively, D is TRBD2 (6 bases). The DNA of the CDR3 is TGTGCCAGCAGCCAAGATTCAGGGACTTTCGCGGAGACCCAGTACTTC. It translates to CASSQDSGTFAETQYF.